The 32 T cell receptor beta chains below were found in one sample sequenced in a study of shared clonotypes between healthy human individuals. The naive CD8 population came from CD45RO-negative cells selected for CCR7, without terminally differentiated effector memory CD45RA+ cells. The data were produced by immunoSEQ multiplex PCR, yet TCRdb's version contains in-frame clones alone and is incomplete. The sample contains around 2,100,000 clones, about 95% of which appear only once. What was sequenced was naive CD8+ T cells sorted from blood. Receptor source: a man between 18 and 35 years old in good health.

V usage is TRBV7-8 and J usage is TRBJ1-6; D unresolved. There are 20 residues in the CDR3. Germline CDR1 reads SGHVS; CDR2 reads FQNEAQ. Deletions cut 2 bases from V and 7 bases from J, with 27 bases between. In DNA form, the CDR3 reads TGTGCCAGCAGCTTACGGACCTCTTACGGGCCAGAGTTACCAAATTCACCCCTCCACTTT. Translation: CASSLRTSYGPELPNSPLHF.

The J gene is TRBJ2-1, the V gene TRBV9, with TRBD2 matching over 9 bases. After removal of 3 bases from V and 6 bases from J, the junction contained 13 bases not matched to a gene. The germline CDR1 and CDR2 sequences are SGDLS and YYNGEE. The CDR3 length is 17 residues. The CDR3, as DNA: TGTGCCAGCAGCGGAGACGTTGGGACTAGCTTTCGCAATGAGCAGTTCTTC. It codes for CASSGDVGTSFRNEQFF.

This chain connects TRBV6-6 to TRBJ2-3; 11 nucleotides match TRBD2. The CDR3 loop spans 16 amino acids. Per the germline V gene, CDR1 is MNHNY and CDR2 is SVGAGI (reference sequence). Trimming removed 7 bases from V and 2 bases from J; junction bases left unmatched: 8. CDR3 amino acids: CASTDTSGGHTDTQYF. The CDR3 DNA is TGTGCCAGCACCGACACTAGCGGGGGTCACACAGATACGCAGTATTTT.

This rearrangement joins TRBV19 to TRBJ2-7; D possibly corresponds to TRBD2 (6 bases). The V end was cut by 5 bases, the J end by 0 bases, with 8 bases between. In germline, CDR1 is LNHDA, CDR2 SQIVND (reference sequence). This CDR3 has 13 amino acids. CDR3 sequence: CASSVSGSYEQYF. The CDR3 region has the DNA TGTGCCAGTAGTGTTAGCGGCTCCTACGAGCAGTACTTC. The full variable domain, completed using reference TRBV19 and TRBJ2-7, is DGGITQSPKYLFRKEGQNVTLSCEQNLNHDAMYWYRQDPGQGLRLIYYSQIVNDFQKGDIAEGYSVSREKKESFPLTVTSAQKNPTAFYLCASSVSGSYEQYFGPGTRLTVT.

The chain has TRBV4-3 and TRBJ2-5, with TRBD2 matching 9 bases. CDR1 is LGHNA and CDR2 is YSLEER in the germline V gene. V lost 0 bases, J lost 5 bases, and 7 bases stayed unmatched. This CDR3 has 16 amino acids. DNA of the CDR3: TGCGCCAGCAGCCAAGATAGGGGCCTAGCGGGGGAGACCCAGTACTTC. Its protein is CASSQDRGLAGETQYF.

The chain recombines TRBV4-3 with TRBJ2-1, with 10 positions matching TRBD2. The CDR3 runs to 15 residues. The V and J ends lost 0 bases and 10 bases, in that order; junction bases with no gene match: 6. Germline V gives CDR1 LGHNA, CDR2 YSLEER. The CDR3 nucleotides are TGCGCCAGCAGCCAAGATTCTAGCGGGAGCATCGAGCAGTTCTTC. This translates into CASSQDSSGSIEQFF.

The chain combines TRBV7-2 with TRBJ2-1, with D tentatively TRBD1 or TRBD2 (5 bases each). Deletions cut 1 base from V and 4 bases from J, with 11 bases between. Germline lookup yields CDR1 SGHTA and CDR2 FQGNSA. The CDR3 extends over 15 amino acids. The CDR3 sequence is CASSLELGVYNEQFF. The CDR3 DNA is TGTGCCAGCAGCTTAGAACTGGGGGTTTACAATGAGCAGTTCTTC. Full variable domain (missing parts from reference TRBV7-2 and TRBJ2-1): GAGVSQSPSNKVTEKGKDVELRCDPISGHTALYWYRQSLGQGLEFLIYFQGNSAPDKSGLPSDRFSAERTGGSVSTLTIQRTQQEDSAVYLCASSLELGVYNEQFFGPGTRLTVL.

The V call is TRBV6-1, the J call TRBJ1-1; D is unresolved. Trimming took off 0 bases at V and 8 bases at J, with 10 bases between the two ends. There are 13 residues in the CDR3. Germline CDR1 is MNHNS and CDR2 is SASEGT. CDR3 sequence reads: CASSEAYSWEAFF. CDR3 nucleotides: TGTGCCAGCAGTGAAGCTTACAGTTGGGAAGCTTTCTTT.

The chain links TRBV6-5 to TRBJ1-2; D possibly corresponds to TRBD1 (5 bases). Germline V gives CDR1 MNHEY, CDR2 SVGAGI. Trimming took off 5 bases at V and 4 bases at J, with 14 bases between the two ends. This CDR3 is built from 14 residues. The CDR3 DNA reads TGTGCCAGCAGTCCCGGCGGAGGGACCTATGGCTACACCTTC. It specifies CASSPGGGTYGYTF.

Here the CDR3 reads CASSQEWSTAYEQYF. CDR3 DNA: TGCGCCAGCAGCCAAGAATGGTCGACAGCCTACGAGCAGTACTTC. The gene calls are TRBV4-3 and TRBJ2-7; perhaps TRBD1 as D (5 bases). Per germline, CDR1 LGHNA and CDR2 YSLEER. CDR3 length equals 15 residues. V was pared by 0 bases and J by 2 bases, with 11 bases between.

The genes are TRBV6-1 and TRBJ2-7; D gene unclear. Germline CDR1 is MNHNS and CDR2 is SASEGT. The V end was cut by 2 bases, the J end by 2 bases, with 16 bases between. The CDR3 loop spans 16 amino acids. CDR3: CASSESPSASTYEQYF. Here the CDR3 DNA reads TGTGCCAGCAGTGAATCTCCCAGCGCAAGTACCTACGAGCAGTACTTC.

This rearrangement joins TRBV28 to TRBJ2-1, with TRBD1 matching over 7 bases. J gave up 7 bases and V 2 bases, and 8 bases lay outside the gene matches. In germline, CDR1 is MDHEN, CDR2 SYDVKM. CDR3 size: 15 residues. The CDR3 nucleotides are TGTGCCAGCAGTTTAAGAGGGGGCGAATCTAATGAGCAGTTCTTC. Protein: CASSLRGGESNEQFF. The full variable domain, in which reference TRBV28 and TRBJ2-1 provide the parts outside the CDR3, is DVKVTQSSRYLVKRTGEKVFLECVQDMDHENMFWYRQDPGLGLRLIYFSYDVKMKEKGDIPEGYSVSREKKERFSLILESASTNQTSMYLCASSLRGGESNEQFFGPGTRLTVL.

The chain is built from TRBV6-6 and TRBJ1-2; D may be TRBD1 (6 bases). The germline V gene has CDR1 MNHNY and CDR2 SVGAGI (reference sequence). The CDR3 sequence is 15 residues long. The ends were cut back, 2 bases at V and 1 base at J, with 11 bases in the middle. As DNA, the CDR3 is TGTGCCAGCAGTTACGGGGGGGCAGGTAACTATGGCTACACCTTC. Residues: CASSYGGAGNYGYTF.

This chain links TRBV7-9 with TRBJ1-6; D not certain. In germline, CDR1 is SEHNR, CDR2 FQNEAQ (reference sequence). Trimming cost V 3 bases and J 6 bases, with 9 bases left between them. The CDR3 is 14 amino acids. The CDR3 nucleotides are TGTGCCAGCAGCTTGCCGGGTCCTAATTCACCCCTCCACTTT. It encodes CASSLPGPNSPLHF.

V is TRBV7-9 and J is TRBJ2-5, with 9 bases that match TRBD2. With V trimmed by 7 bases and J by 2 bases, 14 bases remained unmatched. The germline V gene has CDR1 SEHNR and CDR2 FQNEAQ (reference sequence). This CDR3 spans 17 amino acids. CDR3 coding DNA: TGTGCCAGCACCCCGGGACTAGCACTCCATTTTCAAGAGACCCAGTACTTC. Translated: CASTPGLALHFQETQYF.

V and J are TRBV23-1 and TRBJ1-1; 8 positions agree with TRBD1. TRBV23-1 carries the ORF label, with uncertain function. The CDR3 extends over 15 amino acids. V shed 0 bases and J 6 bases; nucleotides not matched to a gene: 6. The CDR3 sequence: CASSQSPVRGPEAFF. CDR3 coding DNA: TGCGCCAGCAGTCAATCTCCGGTCAGGGGGCCTGAAGCTTTCTTT.

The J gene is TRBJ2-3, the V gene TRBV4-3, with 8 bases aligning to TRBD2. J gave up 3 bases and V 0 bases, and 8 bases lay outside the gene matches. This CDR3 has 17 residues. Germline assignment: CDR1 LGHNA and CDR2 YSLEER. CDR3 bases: TGCGCCAGCAGCCAAGAGGAGGCGGGAGGTTGGACAGATACGCAGTATTTT. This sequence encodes CASSQEEAGGWTDTQYF.

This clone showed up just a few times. The CDR3 loop reads CSIPGPRDYGYTF. CDR3 sequence (DNA): TGCAGTATACCGGGACCGAGGGACTATGGCTACACCTTC. This rearrangement joins TRBV29-1 to TRBJ1-2; TRBD1 is a possible D gene (5 bases). Looked up from germline, CDR1 is SQVTM and CDR2 is ANQGSEA. This CDR3 is built from 13 residues.

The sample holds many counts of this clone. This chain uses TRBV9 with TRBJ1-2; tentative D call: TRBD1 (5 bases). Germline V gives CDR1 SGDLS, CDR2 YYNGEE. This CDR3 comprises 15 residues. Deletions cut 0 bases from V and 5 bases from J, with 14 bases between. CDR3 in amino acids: CASSVGWGMLYGYTF. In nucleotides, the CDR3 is TGTGCCAGCAGCGTAGGATGGGGCATGCTATATGGCTACACCTTC.

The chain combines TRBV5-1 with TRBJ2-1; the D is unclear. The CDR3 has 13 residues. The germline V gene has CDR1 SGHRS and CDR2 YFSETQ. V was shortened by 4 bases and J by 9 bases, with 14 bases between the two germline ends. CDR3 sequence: CASSTSTIPEQFF. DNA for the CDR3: TGCGCCAGCAGCACCTCGACCATACCTGAGCAGTTCTTC.

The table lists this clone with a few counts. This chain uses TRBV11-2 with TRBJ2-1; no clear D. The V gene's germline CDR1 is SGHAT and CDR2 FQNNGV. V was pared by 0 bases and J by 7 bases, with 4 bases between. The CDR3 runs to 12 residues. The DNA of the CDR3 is TGTGCCAGCAGCTTAGACGGGAATGAGCAGTTCTTC. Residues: CASSLDGNEQFF. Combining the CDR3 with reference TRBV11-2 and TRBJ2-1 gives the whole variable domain EAGVAQSPRYKIIEKRQSVAFWCNPISGHATLYWYQQILGQGPKLLIQFQNNGVVDDSQLPKDRFSAERLKGVDSTLKIQPAKLEDSAVYLCASSLDGNEQFFGPGTRLTVL.

Written as DNA, the CDR3 is TGTGCCGCAGCGGAAACGGGAGGGCCTAACGAGCAGTACTTC. Translating it yields CAAAETGGPNEQYF. V usage is TRBV6-6 and J usage is TRBJ2-7, with 8 bases fitting TRBD2. Germline lookup yields CDR1 MNHNY and CDR2 SVGAGI (reference sequence). The CDR3 extends over 14 amino acids. V dropped 11 bases and J dropped 5; count of bases not matched to a gene: 14.

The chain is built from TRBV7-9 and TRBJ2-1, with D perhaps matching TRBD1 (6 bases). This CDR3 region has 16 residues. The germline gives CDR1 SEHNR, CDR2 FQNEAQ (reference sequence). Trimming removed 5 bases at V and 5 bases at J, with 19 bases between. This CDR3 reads CASSQSPRDIHNEQFF. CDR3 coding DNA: TGTGCCAGCAGCCAATCACCCCGGGACATCCACAATGAGCAGTTCTTC.

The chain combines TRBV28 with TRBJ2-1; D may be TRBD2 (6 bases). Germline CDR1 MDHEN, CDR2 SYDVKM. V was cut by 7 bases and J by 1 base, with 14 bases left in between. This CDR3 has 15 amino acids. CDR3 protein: CASTQGLPSYNEQFF. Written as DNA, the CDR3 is TGTGCCAGCACCCAGGGACTGCCGTCCTACAATGAGCAGTTCTTC.

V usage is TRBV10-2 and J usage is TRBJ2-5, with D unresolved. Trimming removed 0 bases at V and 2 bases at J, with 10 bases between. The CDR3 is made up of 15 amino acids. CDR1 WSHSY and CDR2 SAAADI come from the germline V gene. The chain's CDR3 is CASSESMGWQETQYF. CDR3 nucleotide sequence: TGCGCCAGCAGTGAGTCGATGGGGTGGCAAGAGACCCAGTACTTC.

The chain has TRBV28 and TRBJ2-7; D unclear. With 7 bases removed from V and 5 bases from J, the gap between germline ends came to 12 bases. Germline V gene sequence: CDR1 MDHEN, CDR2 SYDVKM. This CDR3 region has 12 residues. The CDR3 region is CASTTLGNEQYF. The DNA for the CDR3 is TGTGCCAGCACCACCTTAGGGAACGAGCAGTACTTC.

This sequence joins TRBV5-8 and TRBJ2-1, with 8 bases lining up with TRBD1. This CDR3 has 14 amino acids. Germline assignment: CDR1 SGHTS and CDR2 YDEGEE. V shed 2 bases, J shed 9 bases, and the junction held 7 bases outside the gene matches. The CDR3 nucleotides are TGTGCCAGCAGCTTTTCGCAGGGGGCGGCTGAGCAGTTCTTC. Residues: CASSFSQGAAEQFF.

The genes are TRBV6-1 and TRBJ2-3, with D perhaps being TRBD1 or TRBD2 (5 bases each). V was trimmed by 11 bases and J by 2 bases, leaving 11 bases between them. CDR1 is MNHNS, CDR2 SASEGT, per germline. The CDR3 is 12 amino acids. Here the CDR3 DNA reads TGTGCCTCCGGGACGCCCACAGATACGCAGTATTTT. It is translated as CASGTPTDTQYF.

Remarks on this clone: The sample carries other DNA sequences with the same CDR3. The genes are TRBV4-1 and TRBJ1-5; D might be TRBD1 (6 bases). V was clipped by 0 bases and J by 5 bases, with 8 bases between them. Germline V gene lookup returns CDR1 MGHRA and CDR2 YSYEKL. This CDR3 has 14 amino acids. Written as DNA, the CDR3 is TGCGCCAGCAGCCAAGAAACAGGGTATCAGCCCCAGCATTTT. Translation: CASSQETGYQPQHF.

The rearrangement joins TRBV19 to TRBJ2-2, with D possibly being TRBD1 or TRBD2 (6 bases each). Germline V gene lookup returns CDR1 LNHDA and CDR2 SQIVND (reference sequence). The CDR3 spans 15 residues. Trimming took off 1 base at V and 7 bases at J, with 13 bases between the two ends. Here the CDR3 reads CASSIAGGLGGELFF. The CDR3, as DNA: TGTGCCAGTAGTATAGCTGGGGGGCTCGGCGGGGAGCTGTTTTTT.

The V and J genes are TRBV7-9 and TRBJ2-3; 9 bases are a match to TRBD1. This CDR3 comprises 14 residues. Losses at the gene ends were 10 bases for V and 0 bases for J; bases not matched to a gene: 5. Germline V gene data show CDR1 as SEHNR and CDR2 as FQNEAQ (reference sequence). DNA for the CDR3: TGTGCCATCCAAGGACAGGGGAGCACAGATACGCAGTATTTT. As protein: CAIQGQGSTDTQYF.

Here the CDR3 reads CASSLESGSYGYTF. The CDR3 coding sequence is TGTGCCAGCAGCTTAGAATCCGGGTCCTATGGCTACACCTTC. This chain links TRBV13 with TRBJ1-2; D gene ambiguous. With 1 base removed from V and 4 bases from J, the gap between germline ends came to 10 bases. This CDR3 comprises 14 residues. Germline V CDR1 and CDR2: PRHDT, FYEKMQ (reference sequence).